The rows below give T cell receptor beta chains drawn from one sample of a study of T cells in Graves' hyperthyroidism and ophthalmopathy. TCRdb used MiXCR to reprocess the multiplex PCR reads, holding one entry per CDR3 protein. The sample has about 420,000 distinct CDR3 sequences; 15% to 17% are singletons. The sequenced material came from blood. These receptors originate from a woman between 18 and 29 years old with Graves' hyperthyroidism. CDR3s include the opening cysteine and the closing phenylalanine or tryptophan. D genes are given only for firm matches. Expanded clones are given a class, and other clones once, few, many or no size at all.

d_gene: NA; j_gene: TRBJ2-1; abundance: once; v_gene: TRBV6-1; CDR3aa: CASTSPGTKDNEQFF; CDR3nt: TGTGCCAGCACATCCCCCGGGACAAAGGACAATGAGCAGTTCTTC
d_gene: TRBD2; j_gene: TRBJ2-7; abundance: many; v_gene: TRBV10-3; CDR3aa: CAISFGGRGYEQYF; CDR3nt: TGTGCCATCAGTTTCGGGGGGAGAGGTTACGAGCAGTACTTC
d_gene: TRBD1; j_gene: TRBJ2-7; abundance: many; v_gene: TRBV6-1; CDR3aa: CASAGQGSYEQYF; CDR3nt: TGTGCCAGTGCGGGACAGGGATCCTACGAGCAGTACTTC
d_gene: NA; j_gene: TRBJ1-2; abundance: few; v_gene: TRBV12-3/TRBV12-4; CDR3aa: CASINRDGYTF; CDR3nt: TGTGCCAGCATCAACAGGGATGGCTACACCTTC
d_gene: TRBD2; j_gene: TRBJ2-3; abundance: many; v_gene: TRBV12-3/TRBV12-4; CDR3aa: CASSLRRGLAPDTQYF; CDR3nt: TGTGCCAGCAGTTTAAGGCGGGGACTAGCTCCAGATACGCAGTATTTT
d_gene: TRBD2; j_gene: TRBJ2-3; abundance: NA; v_gene: TRBV5-4; CDR3aa: CASSPGLAGSRSDTQYF; CDR3nt: TGTGCCAGCAGCCCCGGACTAGCGGGGAGTCGGTCAGATACGCAGTATTTT
d_gene: NA; j_gene: TRBJ1-5; abundance: NA; v_gene: TRBV10-2; CDR3aa: CASSDTLRNQPQHF; CDR3nt: TGCGCCAGCAGTGATACTCTTCGCAATCAGCCCCAGCATTTT
d_gene: TRBD2; j_gene: TRBJ2-3; abundance: many; v_gene: TRBV2; CDR3aa: CASSSLGLAGSSTDTQYF; CDR3nt: TGTGCCAGCAGTTCTCTGGGACTAGCGGGGAGTAGCACAGATACGCAGTATTTT
d_gene: NA; j_gene: TRBJ1-5; abundance: many; v_gene: TRBV12-3/TRBV12-4; CDR3aa: CASSSDGSSNQPQHF; CDR3nt: TGTGCCAGCAGTTCGGACGGGAGTAGCAATCAGCCCCAGCATTTT
d_gene: NA; j_gene: TRBJ2-5; abundance: many; v_gene: TRBV6-1; CDR3aa: CASSPTRKRETQYF; CDR3nt: TGTGCCAGCAGCCCCACTAGGAAGCGTGAGACCCAGTACTTC
d_gene: NA; j_gene: TRBJ2-5; abundance: NA; v_gene: TRBV30; CDR3aa: CAWSVLGQGKTQYF; CDR3nt: TGTGCCTGGAGTGTCTTGGGGCAGGGGAAGACCCAGTACTTC
d_gene: TRBD1; j_gene: TRBJ1-6; abundance: NA; v_gene: TRBV6-1; CDR3aa: CASSEGQGFLVSPLHF; CDR3nt: TGTGCCAGCAGTGAAGGACAGGGGTTCCTCGTGTCACCCCTCCACTTT
d_gene: NA; j_gene: TRBJ2-7; abundance: many; v_gene: TRBV5-1; CDR3aa: CASSLMPNYEQYF; CDR3nt: TGCGCCAGCAGCTTGATGCCGAACTACGAGCAGTACTTC
d_gene: NA; j_gene: TRBJ2-5; abundance: many; v_gene: TRBV4-2; CDR3aa: CASSQDQGVPETQYF; CDR3nt: TGTGCCAGCAGCCAAGACCAAGGAGTGCCGGAGACCCAGTACTTC
d_gene: TRBD2; j_gene: TRBJ2-3; abundance: NA; v_gene: TRBV4-1; CDR3aa: CASSQVSYTSGSLGQYF; CDR3nt: TGCGCCAGCAGCCAAGTATCTTATACTAGCGGGAGCCTCGGGCAGTATTTT
d_gene: TRBD1; j_gene: TRBJ2-2; abundance: NA; v_gene: TRBV4-1; CDR3aa: CASSHPGQGIPGELFF; CDR3nt: TGCGCCAGCAGCCACCCGGGACAGGGGATTCCCGGGGAGCTGTTTTTT
d_gene: NA; j_gene: TRBJ2-3; abundance: once; v_gene: TRBV5-1; CDR3aa: CASSSLGTPAGLYTDTQYF; CDR3nt: TGCGCCAGCAGCTCCTTAGGAACCCCGGCGGGACTTTACACAGATACGCAGTATTTT
d_gene: NA; j_gene: TRBJ2-5; abundance: many; v_gene: TRBV10-2; CDR3aa: CASSLQVEPGWETQYF; CDR3nt: TGCGCCAGCAGTCTACAGGTTGAACCGGGGTGGGAGACCCAGTACTTC
d_gene: TRBD2; j_gene: TRBJ2-7; abundance: NA; v_gene: TRBV20-1; CDR3aa: CSARDTSGRTYEQYF; CDR3nt: TGCAGTGCTAGAGATACCAGCGGGAGGACCTACGAGCAGTACTTC
d_gene: TRBD1; j_gene: TRBJ1-5; abundance: many; v_gene: TRBV12-3/TRBV12-4; CDR3aa: CASSLGQGQGQPQHF; CDR3nt: TGTGCCAGCAGCCTGGGACAGGGGCAGGGTCAGCCCCAGCATTTT
d_gene: NA; j_gene: TRBJ1-2; abundance: many; v_gene: TRBV20-1; CDR3aa: CSAISQGGYTF; CDR3nt: TGCAGTGCTATATCCCAGGGTGGCTACACCTTC
d_gene: NA; j_gene: TRBJ2-7; abundance: few; v_gene: TRBV25-1; CDR3aa: CASILLNVQGDEQYF; CDR3nt: TGTGCCAGCATTCTATTGAACGTCCAGGGAGACGAGCAGTACTTC
d_gene: NA; j_gene: TRBJ1-2; abundance: many; v_gene: TRBV2; CDR3aa: CASRDHGGDYGYTF; CDR3nt: TGTGCCAGCAGGGACCACGGAGGGGACTATGGCTACACCTTC
d_gene: NA; j_gene: TRBJ2-3; abundance: many; v_gene: TRBV20-1; CDR3aa: CSARGGAGVPGTDTQYF; CDR3nt: TGCAGTGCTAGAGGGGGGGCGGGAGTCCCCGGGACAGATACGCAGTATTTT
d_gene: NA; j_gene: TRBJ1-5; abundance: many; v_gene: TRBV20-1; CDR3aa: CSARGPWKDFNQPQHF; CDR3nt: TGCAGTGCTAGAGGTCCTTGGAAGGACTTCAATCAGCCCCAGCATTTT
d_gene: NA; j_gene: TRBJ1-2; abundance: many; v_gene: TRBV10-3; CDR3aa: CAISESSSPGYGYTF; CDR3nt: TGTGCCATCAGTGAGTCGAGTAGTCCCGGGTATGGCTACACCTTC
d_gene: NA; j_gene: TRBJ2-1; abundance: few; v_gene: TRBV10-2; CDR3aa: CASGVGEFNEQFF; CDR3nt: TGCGCCAGCGGGGTGGGTGAGTTCAATGAGCAGTTCTTC
d_gene: NA; j_gene: TRBJ1-2; abundance: many; v_gene: TRBV7-9; CDR3aa: CASSLPGNYGYTF; CDR3nt: TGTGCCAGCAGCTTACCAGGGAACTATGGCTACACCTTC
d_gene: NA; j_gene: TRBJ2-3; abundance: NA; v_gene: TRBV7-3; CDR3aa: CASSLTREDTQYF; CDR3nt: TGTGCCAGCAGCTTAACCCGCGAGGATACGCAGTATTTT
d_gene: NA; j_gene: TRBJ1-6; abundance: few; v_gene: TRBV18; CDR3aa: CASSPDSGRSPLHF; CDR3nt: TGTGCCAGCTCACCGGATTCAGGGCGCTCACCCCTCCACTTT
d_gene: NA; j_gene: TRBJ1-2; abundance: many; v_gene: TRBV5-1; CDR3aa: CASSLGGKYGYTF; CDR3nt: TGCGCCAGCAGCTTGGGCGGAAAATATGGCTACACCTTC
d_gene: NA; j_gene: TRBJ1-2; abundance: many; v_gene: TRBV10-3; CDR3aa: CAISRTPGQGGGYTF; CDR3nt: TGTGCCATCAGCCGAACCCCAGGCCAGGGCGGCGGCTACACCTTC
d_gene: NA; j_gene: TRBJ2-7; abundance: many; v_gene: TRBV19; CDR3aa: CASSIRLGISSYEQYF; CDR3nt: TGTGCCAGTAGTATCCGCCTCGGAATCAGCTCCTACGAGCAGTACTTC
d_gene: NA; j_gene: TRBJ2-2; abundance: many; v_gene: TRBV11-3; CDR3aa: CASSMGPNTGELFF; CDR3nt: TGTGCCAGCAGCATGGGCCCGAACACCGGGGAGCTGTTTTTT
d_gene: NA; j_gene: TRBJ1-5; abundance: many; v_gene: TRBV25-1; CDR3aa: CASSEHGASNQPQHF; CDR3nt: TGTGCCAGCAGTGAACATGGGGCCTCAAATCAGCCCCAGCATTTT
d_gene: NA; j_gene: TRBJ1-2; abundance: many; v_gene: TRBV28; CDR3aa: CASSPPDANYGYTF; CDR3nt: TGTGCCAGCAGCCCCCCTGACGCTAACTATGGCTACACCTTC
d_gene: TRBD2; j_gene: TRBJ2-7; abundance: few; v_gene: TRBV7-2; CDR3aa: CASNLAGAQRGYEQYF; CDR3nt: TGTGCCAGCAACTTAGCGGGGGCCCAGCGGGGCTACGAGCAGTACTTC
d_gene: NA; j_gene: TRBJ2-5; abundance: many; v_gene: TRBV20-1; CDR3aa: CSARDSASLGTQYF; CDR3nt: TGCAGTGCTAGAGATTCTGCGTCCCTCGGGACCCAGTACTTC
d_gene: NA; j_gene: TRBJ2-7; abundance: once; v_gene: TRBV4-1; CDR3aa: CASSQSFEGVSSYEQYF; CDR3nt: TGCGCCAGCAGCCAATCATTTGAGGGCGTCAGCTCCTACGAGCAGTACTTC
d_gene: TRBD1; j_gene: TRBJ1-2; abundance: many; v_gene: TRBV28; CDR3aa: CATRRAGGVYGYTF; CDR3nt: TGTGCCACCCGCCGAGCAGGGGGCGTCTATGGCTACACCTTC
d_gene: NA; j_gene: TRBJ2-4; abundance: NA; v_gene: TRBV6-1; CDR3aa: CASSEAVGKGDLAKNIQYF; CDR3nt: TGTGCCAGCAGTGAAGCTGTGGGAAAGGGGGATCTAGCCAAAAACATTCAGTACTTC
d_gene: NA; j_gene: TRBJ2-2; abundance: many; v_gene: TRBV10-3; CDR3aa: CATRFDSTGELFF; CDR3nt: TGTGCCACCAGATTTGACAGCACCGGGGAGCTGTTTTTT
d_gene: TRBD1; j_gene: TRBJ2-3; abundance: many; v_gene: TRBV6-6; CDR3aa: CASSYSSKTGGATDTQYF; CDR3nt: TGTGCCAGCAGTTACTCGAGTAAGACAGGGGGCGCGACAGATACGCAGTATTTT
d_gene: TRBD1; j_gene: TRBJ2-5; abundance: many; v_gene: TRBV7-6; CDR3aa: CASSRGQGGETQYF; CDR3nt: TGTGCCAGCAGCCGCGGACAGGGAGGAGAGACCCAGTACTTC
d_gene: NA; j_gene: TRBJ1-1; abundance: few; v_gene: TRBV30; CDR3aa: CAWLGWGAFF; CDR3nt: TGTGCCTGGTTAGGTTGGGGAGCTTTCTTT
d_gene: NA; j_gene: TRBJ1-1; abundance: NA; v_gene: TRBV29-1; CDR3aa: CSVSSGGNTEAFF; CDR3nt: TGCAGCGTATCCTCCGGTGGGAACACTGAAGCTTTCTTT
d_gene: NA; j_gene: TRBJ2-1; abundance: many; v_gene: TRBV2; CDR3aa: CASSPFGYNEQFF; CDR3nt: TGTGCCAGCAGTCCATTTGGCTACAATGAGCAGTTCTTC